What follows are 14 T cell receptor beta chains derived from one specimen sequenced in a study of T cell changes during pregnancy in multiple sclerosis. Produced via immunoSEQ multiplex PCR; TCRdb's table is partial and in-frame only. The table lists 80,000 or so clones, 94% of them singletons, with more than 0.95% in the top ten. The specimen comprised peripheral blood, sampled in the second trimester of pregnancy. The receptors derive from a female donor in good health, enrolled as a control in a pregnancy study.

The rearrangement joins TRBV5-4 to TRBJ1-1; no reliable D call. V shed 4 bases and J shed 4 bases, with 14 bases lying between them. This CDR3 has 14 residues. Germline loops: CDR1 SGHNT, CDR2 YYREEE (reference sequence). CDR3 residues: CASSPAGLGTEAFF. The CDR3 DNA reads TGTGCCAGCAGCCCCGCGGGTTTAGGCACTGAAGCTTTCTTT. The whole variable domain, filled in from reference TRBV5-4 and TRBJ1-1, reads ETGVTQSPTHLIKTRGQQVTLRCSSQSGHNTVSWYQQALGQGPQFIFQYYREEENGRGNFPPRFSGLQFPNYSSELNVNALELDDSALYLCASSPAGLGTEAFFGQGTRLTVV.

The rearrangement links TRBV5-1 to TRBJ2-5; a possible D gene is TRBD2 (5 bases). Germline lookup yields CDR1 SGHRS and CDR2 YFSETQ. V was trimmed by 0 bases and J by 5 bases, leaving 11 bases between them. The CDR3 is 14 amino acids. The CDR3 region is CASSLEGSGETQYF. CDR3 nucleotide sequence: TGCGCCAGCAGCTTGGAGGGCTCGGGGGAGACCCAGTACTTC.

The gene calls are TRBV6-1 and TRBJ2-1; D call uncertain. Trimming pared 1 base from V and 10 bases from J, leaving 8 bases between. Germline V lookup: CDR1 MNHNS, CDR2 SASEGT. The CDR3 is made up of 12 amino acids. This chain's CDR3 is CASSEVNREQFF. Written as DNA, the CDR3 is TGTGCCAGCAGTGAAGTAAACCGGGAGCAGTTCTTC.

This clone was recorded only once. The genes are TRBV27 and TRBJ1-2, with a possible D match to TRBD1 (5 bases). Trimming pared 0 bases from V and 10 bases from J, leaving 12 bases between. The CDR3 extends over 13 amino acids. CDR1 is MNHEY and CDR2 is SMNVEV in the germline V gene (reference sequence). CDR3 sequence (DNA): TGTGCCAGCAGTTTATCGAGCGGGACGTACTACACCTTC. Its translation is CASSLSSGTYYTF.

The chain links TRBV19 to TRBJ2-7; weak D call: TRBD1 (6 bases). V was cut by 1 base and J by 3 bases, with 10 bases left in between. The germline V gene has CDR1 LNHDA and CDR2 SQIVND (reference sequence). CDR3 size: 14 residues. The CDR3 here is CASSIAPDSYEQYF. CDR3 bases: TGTGCCAGTAGTATAGCCCCGGACAGCTACGAGCAGTACTTC.

The rearrangement uses TRBV27 and TRBJ1-1; 7 positions agree with TRBD1. CDR3 length: 16 residues. Germline V lookup: CDR1 MNHEY, CDR2 SMNVEV (reference sequence). V lost 0 bases, J lost 4 bases, and 8 bases stayed unmatched. The CDR3 DNA reads TGTGCCAGCAGTTTATCGAGGGTGGCAGGGGGCACTGAAGCTTTCTTT. The encoded protein is CASSLSRVAGGTEAFF.

This clone appeared once. The J gene is TRBJ2-7, the V gene TRBV18; possibly TRBD1 for D (6 bases). In germline, CDR1 is KGHSH, CDR2 LQKENI. CDR3 length: 17 residues. V was clipped by 3 bases and J by 3 bases, with 21 bases between them. CDR3 bases: TGTGCCAGCTCACCGCGGTTCATTAGTACAGGGAACTACGAGCAGTACTTC. It specifies CASSPRFISTGNYEQYF.

The rearrangement joins TRBV5-1 to TRBJ2-3; 12 nucleotides line up with TRBD2. Germline CDR1 reads SGHRS; CDR2 reads YFSETQ. The CDR3 spans 14 residues. J lost 15 bases, V lost 4 bases, and 12 bases had no gene match. CDR3 sequence (DNA): TGCGCCAGCAGCGAGGGACTAGCGGGCCTACTGAGATATTTT. Protein: CASSEGLAGLLRYF.

The chain employs TRBV7-2 and TRBJ2-4, with 8 bases fitting TRBD2. Germline assignment: CDR1 SGHTA and CDR2 FQGNSA. This CDR3 is 16 amino acids long. With V trimmed by 5 bases and J by 3 bases, 9 bases remained unmatched. The CDR3 DNA follows: TGTGCCAGCAGCCCACGAGCGGGAGTCGACAAAAACATTCAGTACTTC. Amino acids: CASSPRAGVDKNIQYF.

This clone was recorded once. The chain recombines TRBV7-6 with TRBJ2-1, with D possibly TRBD1 on 5 matching bases. Germline loops: CDR1 SGHVS, CDR2 FNYEAQ. The CDR3 is made up of 14 amino acids. Trimming cost V 2 bases and J 5 bases, with 10 bases left between them. The CDR3 coding sequence is TGTGCCAGCAGCTTACGGACACTTAACAATGAGCAGTTCTTC. Residues: CASSLRTLNNEQFF.

The chain has TRBV14 and TRBJ2-7; maybe TRBD2 (6 bases). This CDR3 spans 12 amino acids. V lost 1 base to trimming and J lost 9 bases, with 10 bases between them. Germline V CDR1 and CDR2: SGHDN, FVKESK. The CDR3 loop reads CASSQGGEGQYF. In DNA, the CDR3 is TGTGCCAGCAGCCAAGGCGGGGAAGGGCAGTACTTC.

The chain recombines TRBV21-1 with TRBJ2-1; the table's D call, TRBD1, was not checked against the DNA. TRBV21-1 is a pseudogene segment. This CDR3 comprises 14 residues. CDR3 bases: TGTGCCAGCAGCAAAGGGGACAGGGGGCATGAGCAGTTCTTC. It codes for CASSKGDRGHEQFF.

This chain connects TRBV7-2 to TRBJ2-4, with a tentative D call TRBD1 (5 bases). The CDR3 is 17 residues long. Trimming left V 1 base short and J 0 bases short, with 13 bases between. The germline gives CDR1 SGHTA, CDR2 FQGNSA. CDR3 residues: CASSLVGSGLAKNIQYF. The CDR3 DNA reads as TGTGCCAGCAGCTTAGTCGGGTCAGGGTTAGCCAAAAACATTCAGTACTTC.

V usage is TRBV5-1 and J usage is TRBJ2-7; 8 positions match TRBD1. The V gene end was trimmed by 3 bases and the J gene end by 3 bases; junction bases not matched to a gene: 8. This CDR3 is 15 amino acids long. The germline gives CDR1 SGHRS, CDR2 YFSETQ. The CDR3, as DNA: TGCGCCAGCAGCTGGGCGACAGGGGATCACTACGAGCAGTACTTC. Translating gives CASSWATGDHYEQYF.